This T cell receptor beta chain was identified in a study of T cell responses to AZD1222 COVID-19 vaccine. Here immunoSEQ multiplex PCR was the method, and the copy in TCRdb shows in-frame clones only, minus some. The sample contains more than 80,000 clones, 80% to 95% of which appear only once. This CDR3 comprises 12 residues. Trimming took 5 bases from V and 7 from J, leaving 9 bases between them. Germline values: CDR1 LGHNT, CDR2 FRNRAP. Worth noting for this clone: The antigen remains unidentified.

Findings of the study overall: In all cases, repertoires were sampled only after the peak T cell response. Dominant at 160-218 and 743-854, vaccine-associated CD4 TCRs also spanned spike.

The input for sequencing was peripheral blood, taken 28 days after the second AZD1222 dose. This clonotype was obtained from an adult who received the AZD1222 COVID-19 vaccine. The chain combines TRBV12-5 with TRBJ1-5; D is uncertain. As DNA, the CDR3 is TGTGCTAGTGGTCCCGAAGGACAGCCCCAGCATTTT. Its translation: CASGPEGQPQHF.